The 20 T cell receptor beta chains listed next were all sequenced from one sample in a study of blood T cell repertoires in COVID-19 (dated by TCRdb to the early 2020s). Receptors were amplified or captured by the immunoSEQ multiplex PCR assay. Not all clones reach the TCRdb copy of this immuneACCESS table, which keeps in-frame sequences only. Checked studies attribute under half of the gap to unresolved V genes and leave the rest unexplained. The sample table holds 70,000 or so clones, of which around 85% were seen once. The ten largest clones represent approximately 20% of the sample. The specimen was peripheral blood. All receptors derive from a woman at least 80 years old with acute or convalescent COVID-19.

The rearrangement uses TRBV6-5 and TRBJ1-1; D not certain. The germline gives CDR1 MNHEY, CDR2 SVGAGI. The CDR3 is 13 residues long. V was trimmed by 8 bases and J by 0 bases, leaving 10 bases between them. The CDR3 sequence is CASPGPLNTEAFF. CDR3 nucleotides: TGTGCCAGCCCGGGTCCCCTGAACACTGAAGCTTTCTTT.

J is TRBJ2-5 and V is TRBV5-1; D not certain. CDR3 length: 15 amino acids. The germline gives CDR1 SGHRS, CDR2 YFSETQ. Trimming took 2 bases from V and 2 from J, leaving 13 bases between them. In nucleotides, the CDR3 is TGCGCCAGCAGCTTAATGCTGTTCGGGCAAGAGACCCAGTACTTC. Translation: CASSLMLFGQETQYF.

This chain connects TRBV29-1 to TRBJ2-1, with TRBD2 matching over 9 bases. The CDR3 consists of 14 residues. The germline gives CDR1 SQVTM, CDR2 ANQGSEA. The CDR3 loop is CASRPRLAENEQFF. In DNA form, the CDR3 reads TGCGCTTCCCGGCCGAGACTAGCGGAAAATGAGCAGTTCTTC.

The table lists this clone with a count of one. The chain couples TRBV25-1 to TRBJ2-1, with 8 bases matching TRBD1. V trimming: 4 bases; J trimming: 7 bases; junction bases outside the gene matches: 6. The CDR3 consists of 14 residues. Germline CDR1 and CDR2: MGHDK and SYGVNS. The CDR3 bases are TGTGCCAGCAGTGTCAGGGGGCCGGGGAATGAGCAGTTCTTC. Translation gives CASSVRGPGNEQFF.

This sequence joins TRBV19 and TRBJ2-3; 7 nucleotides agree with TRBD1. V lost 5 bases, J lost 2 bases, and 7 bases stayed unmatched. Germline loops: CDR1 LNHDA, CDR2 SQIVND (reference sequence). This CDR3 spans 15 amino acids. CDR3 in amino acids: CASSSRTGYTDTQYF. CDR3 coding DNA: TGTGCCAGTAGTTCCCGGACAGGTTACACAGATACGCAGTATTTT.

The rearrangement joins TRBV6-4 to TRBJ2-6; no reliable D call. The CDR3 covers 19 residues. V was trimmed by 6 bases and J by 0 bases, leaving 21 bases between them. Looked up from germline, CDR1 is MRHNA and CDR2 is SNTAGT. The CDR3 spells CASSSSEESGISGANVLTF. As DNA, the CDR3 is TGTGCCAGCAGCAGCTCCGAGGAGAGTGGAATCTCTGGGGCCAACGTCCTGACTTTC.

The rearrangement uses TRBV6-1 and TRBJ2-7; TRBD1 matches at 8 bases. Germline V lookup: CDR1 MNHNS, CDR2 SASEGT. The CDR3 runs to 15 residues. Trimming removed 2 bases from V and 4 bases from J; junction bases left unmatched: 7. DNA of the CDR3: TGTGCCAGCAGTGAACTCTACAGGGGGGAGTACGAGCAGTACTTC. Protein product: CASSELYRGEYEQYF.

V is TRBV5-4 and J is TRBJ2-7; TRBD1 aligns across 7 bases. The V and J ends lost 2 bases and 3 bases, in that order; junction bases with no gene match: 5. Germline values: CDR1 SGHNT, CDR2 YYREEE (reference sequence). The CDR3 length is 14 residues. CDR3: CASSLQGSLYEQYF. CDR3 coding DNA: TGTGCCAGCAGCTTACAGGGGTCCCTCTACGAGCAGTACTTC.

V gene TRBV29-1 combines with J gene TRBJ1-2, with 10 bases aligning to TRBD1. The CDR3 extends over 13 amino acids. V was clipped by 1 base and J by 9 bases; unmatched bases: 5. Germline CDR1 SQVTM, CDR2 ANQGSEA. This chain's CDR3 is CSVEGDRGRSYTF. CDR3 sequence (DNA): TGCAGCGTTGAAGGGGACAGGGGACGAAGCTACACCTTC.

The V call is TRBV3-1 (or the pseudogene TRBV3-2), the J call TRBJ2-5; 10 bases line up with TRBD2. V shed 1 base, J shed 8 bases, and the junction held 1 base outside the gene matches. Germline V gene lookup returns CDR1 LGHDT and CDR2 YNNKEL (reference sequence). The CDR3 runs to 13 residues. The CDR3 region has the DNA TGTGCCAGCAGCCAAGGGACTAGCGGCACCCAGTACTTC. Its translation: CASSQGTSGTQYF.

CDR3 coding DNA: TGTGCCAGCAGCTTAGATTTGTCAGGAGGTGGCTACACCTTC. Amino acid sequence: CASSLDLSGGGYTF. The chain joins TRBV11-2 to TRBJ1-2; D not resolved. Trimming pared 0 bases from V and 7 bases from J, leaving 12 bases between. This CDR3 has 14 residues. Germline V gene lookup returns CDR1 SGHAT and CDR2 FQNNGV.

The chain is built from TRBV7-2 and TRBJ2-1; weak D call: TRBD1 (6 bases). V lost 5 bases and J 6 bases, leaving 14 bases between the germline ends. CDR3 length equals 14 residues. The germline V gene has CDR1 SGHTA and CDR2 FQGNSA. CDR3 sequence (DNA): TGTGCCAGCAGCATCCTCGGGACAATCAATGAGCAGTTCTTC. This gives the protein CASSILGTINEQFF.

This chain connects TRBV5-4 to TRBJ2-7, with 9 bases aligning to TRBD1. V shed 3 bases and J 1 base; nucleotides not matched to a gene: 5. CDR1 is SGHNT and CDR2 is YYREEE in the germline V gene (reference sequence). This CDR3 comprises 15 residues. CDR3 sequence reads: CASSSPGQGSYEQYF. In DNA, the CDR3 is TGTGCCAGCAGCTCACCGGGACAGGGTTCCTACGAGCAGTACTTC.

This sequence joins TRBV24-1 and TRBJ1-5; 8 bases are shared with TRBD1. CDR3 length: 14 residues. CDR1 is KGHDR, CDR2 SFDVKD, per germline. Trimming at V came to 8 bases and at J to 9 bases, leaving 11 bases not matched to a gene. As DNA, the CDR3 is TGTGCCACCAAAGGACAGGGAACTGATGGGCCCCAGCATTTT. This codes for CATKGQGTDGPQHF.

The rearrangement joins TRBV11-2 to TRBJ1-1; D not resolved. The CDR3 loop spans 12 amino acids. Trimming shortened V by 1 base and J by 11 bases, and 11 bases separated the two germline ends. Germline lookup yields CDR1 SGHAT and CDR2 FQNNGV. This CDR3 reads CASSLGPGGAFF. For the CDR3, the DNA is TGTGCCAGCAGCTTAGGTCCCGGCGGGGCTTTCTTT.

The chain carries TRBV10-3 and TRBJ2-3; 10 nucleotides match TRBD2. This CDR3 spans 15 amino acids. The V gene's germline CDR1 is ENHRY and CDR2 SYGVKD. J was trimmed by 4 bases and V by 6 bases; bases with no gene match: 7. CDR3 sequence (DNA): TGTGCCATCAGCTTTACCGGGACTAGCGCAGATACGCAGTATTTT. Residues: CAISFTGTSADTQYF.

The rearrangement uses TRBV5-1 and TRBJ1-1; TRBD1 is a possible D gene (5 bases). From germline, CDR1 is SGHRS and CDR2 YFSETQ. V was clipped by 1 base and J by 2 bases, with 18 bases between them. This CDR3 contains 17 residues. CDR3 residues: CASSLLGGGVGNTEAFF. DNA for the CDR3: TGCGCCAGCAGCTTGTTAGGTGGGGGGGTTGGTAACACTGAAGCTTTCTTT.

The rearrangement joins TRBV6-2 or TRBV6-3 to TRBJ2-2; 7 nucleotides match TRBD2. The CDR3 sequence is 16 residues long. The germline V gene has CDR1 MNHEY and CDR2 SVGEGT. With 4 bases clipped from V and 6 bases from J, the junction kept 11 bases outside the gene matches. The CDR3, as DNA: TGTGCCAGCAGTTTTAGCGGGTCGGCGTTGGCCGGGGAGCTGTTTTTT. This codes for CASSFSGSALAGELFF.

The chain employs TRBV3-1 (or the pseudogene TRBV3-2) and TRBJ2-7, with D tentatively TRBD2 (6 bases). The CDR3 totals 14 residues. The V and J ends lost 4 bases and 1 base respectively, with 11 bases between them. CDR1 LGHDT and CDR2 YNNKEL come from the germline V gene (reference sequence). The CDR3 DNA sequence: TGTGCCAGCAGCCTTACAGCGGGTTCCTACGAGCAGTACTTC. It codes for CASSLTAGSYEQYF.

The gene calls are TRBV7-8 and TRBJ1-2; D is possibly TRBD1 (6 bases). CDR1 is SGHVS, CDR2 FQNEAQ, per germline. V lost 5 bases and J 7 bases, leaving 14 bases between the germline ends. The CDR3 totals 13 residues. The CDR3 DNA follows: TGTGCCAGCAGCCCCCGTGACAGGAGTGGCTACACCTTC. Its translation is CASSPRDRSGYTF.